The T cell receptor (beta chain) described here comes from a study of blood T cell repertoires in COVID-19. Losses at the gene ends were 6 bases for V and 4 bases for J; bases not matched to a gene: 9. This CDR3 comprises 15 residues. Germline CDR1 MNHEY, CDR2 SVGAGI. Sequencing was performed with immunoSEQ multiplex PCR; in TCRdb, only in-frame clones are kept and a portion is missing. The table has about 120,000 clones, approximately 82% seen once. This TCR came from a woman between 45 and 60 years old with acute or convalescent COVID-19. The chain is built from TRBV6-5 and TRBJ1-5; 7 positions agree with TRBD1. Sequenced input: peripheral blood. The CDR3, as DNA: TGTGCCAGCAGAGCCATGGGACAGTTAAATCAGCCCCAGCATTTT. Protein sequence: CASRAMGQLNQPQHF.